This is a list of T cell receptor beta chains from one sample in a study of regulatory T cells in long-lasting Graves disease. MiXCR, applied by TCRdb to the multiplex PCR reads, yields one record per CDR3 protein. This sample has hundreds of thousands of distinct CDR3 sequences, with around 15% found just once. The sample in question was peripheral blood mononuclear cells (PBMCs), obtained at new diagnosis, from a patient treated with antithyroid drugs. The source is a female donor with Graves disease. Each CDR3 is given with its conserved first and last residue. D genes are given only for firm matches. A clone size is listed for some rows: how often the clone was seen (once, few, many), or a class if it is expanded.

14	TRBJ1-4	TRBD1	TRBV5-6	many	CASRRGQHNEKLFF	TGTGCCAGCAGGCGGGGACAGCATAATGAAAAACTGTTTTTT
13	TRBJ2-3	NA	TRBV24-1	many	CATSDPGTATQYF	TGTGCCACCAGTGATCCGGGGACTGCCACGCAGTATTTT
17	TRBJ2-7	TRBD2	TRBV19	NA	CASSRGGATSGVYEQYF	TGTGCCAGTAGCCGGGGGGGAGCCACTAGCGGCGTTTACGAGCAGTACTTC
17	TRBJ2-1	TRBD1	TRBV30	NA	CAWSVSSPGGLVNEQFF	TGTGCCTGGAGTGTAAGTTCCCCAGGGGGCCTTGTGAATGAGCAGTTCTTC
13	TRBJ1-2	NA	TRBV15	many	CATSRAGLRGYTF	TGTGCCACCAGCAGAGCAGGTCTCCGCGGCTACACCTTC
19	TRBJ2-4	TRBD2	TRBV2	NA	CASRGVGLAEPLAKNIQYF	TGTGCCAGCAGGGGGGTTGGACTAGCGGAACCTCTAGCCAAAAACATTCAGTACTTC
15	TRBJ1-5	NA	TRBV19	NA	CASSQVGYSNQPQHF	TGTGCCAGTAGTCAGGTAGGGTATAGCAATCAGCCCCAGCATTTT
13	TRBJ1-2	NA	TRBV28	NA	CASSSTDASGYTF	TGTGCCAGCAGTTCAACAGACGCAAGTGGCTACACCTTC
14	TRBJ2-7	NA	TRBV20-1	once	CSASPTRERYEQYF	TGCAGTGCTAGCCCAACTAGGGAGAGATACGAGCAGTACTTC
15	TRBJ2-7	TRBD2	TRBV20-1	many	CSAREASGGAYEQYF	TGCAGTGCTAGAGAGGCTAGCGGGGGGGCTTACGAGCAGTACTTC
13	TRBJ2-3	NA	TRBV30	many	CAWSGGGTDTQYF	TGTGCCTGGAGTGGGGGGGGCACAGATACGCAGTATTTT
13	TRBJ2-1	NA	TRBV4-1	many	CASSVVVRYEQFF	TGCGCCAGCAGCGTGGTGGTAAGATATGAGCAGTTCTTC
14	TRBJ1-1	NA	TRBV12-3/TRBV12-4	few	CASNPGSRNTEAFF	TGTGCCAGCAACCCGGGGAGCCGGAACACTGAAGCTTTCTTT
12	TRBJ2-5	NA	TRBV12-3/TRBV12-4	many	CASSSYRETQYF	TGTGCCAGCAGCAGCTATCGGGAGACCCAGTACTTC
13	TRBJ2-3	NA	TRBV10-3	NA	CAISDGGTDTQYF	TGTGCCATCAGTGATGGGGGCACAGATACGCAGTATTTT
14	TRBJ1-1	NA	TRBV6-2/TRBV6-3	many	CASRARALNTEAFF	TGTGCCAGCAGGGCGCGGGCTCTGAACACTGAAGCTTTCTTT
13	TRBJ1-5	NA	TRBV7-9	few	CASSIQDGQPQHF	TGTGCCAGCAGCATCCAGGACGGGCAGCCCCAGCATTTT
18	TRBJ2-1	NA	TRBV9	NA	CASSGGSTGTPRVGEQFF	TGTGCCAGCAGCGGGGGCTCGACCGGGACTCCCAGGGTCGGTGAGCAGTTCTTC
17	TRBJ1-2	NA	TRBV12-3/TRBV12-4	many	CASRDTTGLSRSLGYTF	TGTGCCAGCAGGGACACGACAGGATTATCACGGTCCCTTGGCTACACCTTC
18	TRBJ2-3	NA	TRBV5-1	many	CASSLEASWEIGTDTQYF	TGCGCCAGCAGCTTGGAAGCGTCCTGGGAGATTGGCACAGATACGCAGTATTTT
12	TRBJ1-2	NA	TRBV12-3/TRBV12-4	many	CASTLGDDGYTF	TGTGCCAGCACCTTAGGTGACGATGGCTACACCTTC
16	TRBJ2-7	TRBD1	TRBV11-2	many	CASSVGQIVRVGEQYF	TGTGCCAGCAGCGTGGGACAGATTGTTAGGGTTGGCGAGCAGTACTTC
13	TRBJ2-7	NA	TRBV6-1	many	CASRRDEWGEQYF	TGTGCCAGCAGGCGGGACGAATGGGGAGAGCAGTACTTC
15	TRBJ2-5	TRBD2	TRBV19	NA	CASSIARGGTETQYF	TGTGCCAGTAGTATAGCCCGGGGAGGGACAGAGACCCAGTACTTC